A selection of T cell receptor beta chains follows, all from one sample in a study of shared clonotypes between healthy human individuals. Assay: immunoSEQ multiplex PCR; the TCRdb copy retains only in-frame clones and omits some. The sample carries some 600,000 clones, roughly 96% recorded once. The sequenced material came from naive CD8+ T cells sorted from blood. The source of these receptors is a woman in her thirties in good health. Each CDR3 is given with its conserved first and last residue. The D gene is left open where the match is weak. Not all rows give a size; the values are once, few, many and, for expanded clones, a class.

v_gene: TRBV9; j_gene: TRBJ2-2; d_gene: NA; abundance: once; CDR3aa: CASSTIWGTGELFF; CDR3nt: TGTGCCAGCAGCACCATATGGGGGACCGGGGAGCTGTTTTTT
v_gene: TRBV7-9; j_gene: TRBJ2-1; d_gene: NA; abundance: NA; CDR3aa: CASSPNIDEQFF; CDR3nt: TGTGCCAGCAGCCCTAACATCGATGAGCAGTTCTTC
v_gene: TRBV2; j_gene: TRBJ2-5; d_gene: NA; abundance: NA; CDR3aa: CASSEGYRVETQYF; CDR3nt: TGTGCCAGCAGTGAAGGTTACAGGGTGGAGACCCAGTACTTC
v_gene: TRBV2; j_gene: TRBJ2-7; d_gene: NA; abundance: NA; CDR3aa: CASTAELTYEQYF; CDR3nt: TGTGCCAGCACGGCGGAATTGACCTACGAGCAGTACTTC
v_gene: TRBV19; j_gene: TRBJ2-1; d_gene: NA; abundance: NA; CDR3aa: CASRLAGLSSYNEQFF; CDR3nt: TGTGCCAGTAGGTTGGCGGGGTTAAGCTCCTACAATGAGCAGTTCTTC
v_gene: TRBV11-1; j_gene: TRBJ2-7; d_gene: NA; abundance: once; CDR3aa: CASSLSGTIYEQYF; CDR3nt: TGTGCCAGCAGCTTATCAGGGACCATCTACGAGCAGTACTTC
v_gene: TRBV27; j_gene: TRBJ2-1; d_gene: TRBD1; abundance: NA; CDR3aa: CASRDREDGEQFF; CDR3nt: TGTGCCAGCCGGGACAGGGAGGATGGTGAGCAGTTCTTC
v_gene: TRBV28; j_gene: TRBJ2-7; d_gene: NA; abundance: NA; CDR3aa: CASSLEQWSYEQYF; CDR3nt: TGTGCCAGCAGTTTGGAACAGTGGTCCTACGAGCAGTACTTC
v_gene: TRBV6-5; j_gene: TRBJ2-7; d_gene: TRBD2; abundance: NA; CDR3aa: CASSYGRSGSSSEQYF; CDR3nt: TGTGCCAGCAGTTACGGCCGAAGCGGGAGTAGTAGCGAGCAGTACTTC
v_gene: TRBV28; j_gene: TRBJ2-7; d_gene: NA; abundance: NA; CDR3aa: CASSRAGSYEQYF; CDR3nt: TGTGCCAGCAGTCGAGCGGGCTCCTACGAGCAGTACTTC
v_gene: TRBV4-2; j_gene: TRBJ2-1; d_gene: NA; abundance: NA; CDR3aa: CASSLDWMIPSDEQFF; CDR3nt: TGTGCCAGCAGCCTCGACTGGATGATTCCCTCCGATGAGCAGTTCTTC
v_gene: TRBV4-1; j_gene: TRBJ1-5; d_gene: NA; abundance: NA; CDR3aa: CASSPGTHSNQPQHF; CDR3nt: TGCGCCAGCAGCCCAGGGACTCATAGCAATCAGCCCCAGCATTTT
v_gene: TRBV7-8; j_gene: TRBJ2-1; d_gene: TRBD2; abundance: NA; CDR3aa: CASSFESGISYNEQFF; CDR3nt: TGTGCCAGCAGCTTCGAGAGCGGGATCTCCTACAATGAGCAGTTCTTC
v_gene: TRBV5-1; j_gene: TRBJ2-7; d_gene: NA; abundance: NA; CDR3aa: CASRHDEGFTPYEQYF; CDR3nt: TGCGCCAGCAGACACGACGAGGGTTTCACCCCCTACGAGCAGTACTTC
v_gene: TRBV6-1; j_gene: TRBJ1-5; d_gene: TRBD1; abundance: NA; CDR3aa: CASSELKQGSQPQHF; CDR3nt: TGTGCCAGCAGTGAACTCAAACAGGGGTCTCAGCCCCAGCATTTT
v_gene: TRBV18; j_gene: TRBJ2-1; d_gene: TRBD2; abundance: NA; CDR3aa: CASSPGTSGSSLPSTEQFF; CDR3nt: TGTGCCAGCTCACCGGGGACTAGCGGGAGCTCCTTACCGTCCACCGAGCAGTTCTTC
v_gene: TRBV27; j_gene: TRBJ2-5; d_gene: TRBD2; abundance: NA; CDR3aa: CASSFIGLGKETQYF; CDR3nt: TGTGCCAGCAGTTTTATAGGACTAGGGAAAGAGACCCAGTACTTC
v_gene: TRBV5-1; j_gene: TRBJ2-7; d_gene: NA; abundance: NA; CDR3aa: CASSLEDSGSESYEQYF; CDR3nt: TGCGCCAGCAGCTTGGAGGACAGCGGCAGTGAGTCCTACGAGCAGTACTTC
v_gene: TRBV27; j_gene: TRBJ2-7; d_gene: NA; abundance: once; CDR3aa: CASSFSGGHPVHEQYF; CDR3nt: TGTGCCAGCAGTTTTTCCGGGGGCCACCCAGTACACGAGCAGTACTTC
v_gene: TRBV19; j_gene: TRBJ1-5; d_gene: TRBD1; abundance: NA; CDR3aa: CASSTGTGDGQPQHF; CDR3nt: TGTGCCAGTAGTACCGGAACAGGGGATGGGCAGCCCCAGCATTTT
v_gene: TRBV30; j_gene: TRBJ2-7; d_gene: TRBD2; abundance: NA; CDR3aa: CAWSAGTSGRGGHEQYF; CDR3nt: TGTGCCTGGAGTGCCGGGACTAGCGGGAGAGGTGGTCACGAGCAGTACTTC
v_gene: TRBV28; j_gene: TRBJ1-5; d_gene: TRBD1; abundance: few; CDR3aa: CASSFGQVNQPQHF; CDR3nt: TGTGCCAGCAGTTTTGGACAGGTCAATCAGCCCCAGCATTTT
v_gene: TRBV5-1; j_gene: TRBJ2-5; d_gene: TRBD1; abundance: NA; CDR3aa: CASSLGQGGQETQYF; CDR3nt: TGCGCCAGCAGCTTGGGACAGGGGGGACAAGAGACCCAGTACTTC